These 18 T cell receptor beta chains were all obtained from the same sample, sequenced in a study of control samples from healthy donors and cancer patients. Repertoires were generated with immunoSEQ multiplex PCR, while TCRdb's copy carries only in-frame clones and drops some. Here the sample spans about 120,000 clones, roughly 90% being singletons. Material for sequencing was blood. The receptors were gathered from a man between 45 and 60 years old in good health.

The chain carries TRBV11-2 and TRBJ1-2; 11 bases map to TRBD1. V was clipped by 2 bases and J by 5 bases; unmatched bases: 7. CDR1 and CDR2 (germline): SGHAT, FQNNGV. The CDR3 runs 16 residues. The CDR3 bases are TGTGCCAGCAGCTTACTCGGACAGGGGGCCCCATATGGCTACACCTTC. Its protein is CASSLLGQGAPYGYTF.

The table lists this clone with a few counts. The chain carries TRBV3-1 (or the pseudogene TRBV3-2) and TRBJ1-3; possible D gene TRBD1, 6 bases. The CDR3 is 14 amino acids. With 4 bases removed from V and 4 bases from J, the gap between germline ends came to 11 bases. Germline CDR1 and CDR2: LGHDT and YNNKEL (reference sequence). CDR3 in amino acids: CASSPRTAGNTIYF. CDR3 bases: TGTGCCAGCAGCCCTCGGACAGCCGGAAACACCATATATTTT.

The V call is TRBV3-1 (or the pseudogene TRBV3-2), the J call TRBJ2-7; D might be TRBD2 (5 bases). CDR1 LGHDT and CDR2 YNNKEL come from the germline V gene (reference sequence). Trimming stripped 0 bases from V and 6 bases from J, with 15 bases between. This CDR3 has 15 residues. The CDR3 DNA follows: TGTGCCAGCAGCCAAGATTGGGCAGGACTCGTCGAGCAGTACTTC. This encodes CASSQDWAGLVEQYF.

This sequence joins TRBV19 and TRBJ1-2, with 7 bases identical to TRBD1. The CDR3 runs 13 residues. The V gene's germline CDR1 is LNHDA and CDR2 SQIVND (reference sequence). V gave up 4 bases and J gave up 5 bases; unmatched junction bases: 4. CDR3 sequence: CASSKSGGYGYTF. In DNA, the CDR3 is TGTGCCAGTAGTAAATCAGGGGGGTATGGCTACACCTTC.

The V gene is TRBV6-2 or TRBV6-3, the J gene TRBJ1-5; D ambiguous. Germline V gene sequence: CDR1 MNHEY, CDR2 SVGEGT. The CDR3 spans 14 residues. Trimming took off 2 bases at V and 6 bases at J, with 11 bases between the two ends. The CDR3 sequence: CASSYPLEGQPQHF. The DNA of the CDR3 is TGTGCCAGCAGTTACCCCCTGGAGGGTCAGCCCCAGCATTTT.

The chain recombines TRBV5-5 with TRBJ2-1, with D possibly being TRBD2 (6 bases). Trimming cost V 0 bases and J 0 bases, with 7 bases left between them. Germline lookup yields CDR1 SGHKS and CDR2 YYEKEE (reference sequence). The CDR3 is made up of 15 amino acids. The CDR3 DNA is TGTGCCAGCAGCTTGGGACTAGTCTCCTACAATGAGCAGTTCTTC. It encodes CASSLGLVSYNEQFF.

With regard to this clone: Other DNA sequences in this specimen translate into the identical CDR3. The chain carries TRBV6-5 and TRBJ2-3; D perhaps matches TRBD2 (6 bases). Trimming took 0 bases from V and 1 from J, leaving 8 bases between them. CDR3 length: 15 amino acids. Germline V gene sequence: CDR1 MNHEY, CDR2 SVGAGI. The CDR3: CASSYSGGGTDTQYF. In nucleotides, the CDR3 is TGTGCCAGCAGTTACTCGGGCGGGGGCACAGATACGCAGTATTTT.

The chain links TRBV5-1 to TRBJ2-7; 10 nucleotides align to TRBD1. This CDR3 is 17 amino acids long. Germline CDR1 SGHRS, CDR2 YFSETQ. With 5 bases clipped from V and 3 bases from J, the junction kept 14 bases outside the gene matches. CDR3: CASSDNGQGVISYEQYF. CDR3 bases: TGCGCCAGCAGTGACAACGGACAGGGGGTTATCAGCTACGAGCAGTACTTC.

The rearrangement uses TRBV3-1 (or the pseudogene TRBV3-2) and TRBJ1-1; perhaps TRBD1 as D (5 bases). V lost 4 bases and J 4 bases, leaving 19 bases between the germline ends. CDR3 length: 16 residues. Looked up from germline, CDR1 is LGHDT and CDR2 is YNNKEL (reference sequence). CDR3 protein: CASSPCPPRGGTEAFF. The CDR3 DNA sequence: TGTGCCAGCAGCCCGTGCCCCCCGCGGGGGGGCACTGAAGCTTTCTTT.

The chain uses TRBV4-3 and TRBJ2-2; 9 bases align to TRBD2. V shed 3 bases, J shed 0 bases, and the junction held 8 bases outside the gene matches. This CDR3 contains 18 residues. Germline V gives CDR1 LGHNA, CDR2 YSLEER. CDR3 loop: CASSQVKRGEANTGELFF. The CDR3 nucleotides are TGCGCCAGCAGCCAGGTGAAGCGGGGGGAAGCGAACACCGGGGAGCTGTTTTTT.

Details on this clone: This CDR3 is also generated by other DNA sequences in the sample. As DNA, the CDR3 is TGTGCCAGTAGTATCACAGGAGGCACTGAAGCTTTCTTT. Its protein is CASSITGGTEAFF. The chain has TRBV19 and TRBJ1-1; maybe TRBD1 (5 bases). V lost 3 bases to trimming and J lost 4 bases, with 9 bases between them. The CDR3 is made up of 13 amino acids. Germline CDR1 is LNHDA and CDR2 is SQIVND (reference sequence). Full variable domain (outside the CDR3, taken from reference TRBV19 and TRBJ1-1): DGGITQSPKYLFRKEGQNVTLSCEQNLNHDAMYWYRQDPGQGLRLIYYSQIVNDFQKGDIAEGYSVSREKKESFPLTVTSAQKNPTAFYLCASSITGGTEAFFGQGTRLTVV.

This clone is a singleton in its sample. The rearrangement links TRBV5-1 to TRBJ2-1, with TRBD1 matching over 8 bases. CDR3 length equals 15 residues. The V gene's germline CDR1 is SGHRS and CDR2 YFSETQ. V trimming: 4 bases; J trimming: 6 bases; junction bases outside the gene matches: 9. CDR3 nucleotides: TGCGCCAGCAGCCTAACAGGGGGAGTCGGCAATGAGCAGTTCTTC. Residues: CASSLTGGVGNEQFF.

This clone was recorded only once. Other DNA sequences of this sample code for an identical CDR3. This chain joins TRBV7-9 and TRBJ1-5; D unclear. Deletions cut 1 base from V and 6 bases from J, with 4 bases between. The CDR3 loop spans 12 amino acids. Germline CDR1 and CDR2: SEHNR and FQNEAQ (reference sequence). In DNA, the CDR3 is TGTGCCAGCAGCTTAGGTGGTCAGCCCCAGCATTTT. Residues: CASSLGGQPQHF. The whole variable domain, remainder taken from reference TRBV7-9 and TRBJ1-5, is DTGVSQNPRHKITKRGQNVTFRCDPISEHNRLYWYRQTLGQGPEFLTYFQNEAQLEKSRLLSDRFSAERPKGSFSTLEIQRTEQGDSAMYLCASSLGGQPQHFGDGTRLSIL.

This chain connects TRBV30 to TRBJ1-6, with 9 bases fitting TRBD1. CDR1 and CDR2 (germline): GTSNPN, SVGIG (reference sequence). CDR3 size: 15 residues. The ends lost 0 bases at V and 10 bases at J; junction bases unmatched: 7. The CDR3 protein is CAWSVSWTGDSPLHF. The CDR3 coding sequence is TGTGCCTGGAGTGTATCTTGGACAGGGGACTCACCCCTCCACTTT.

In DNA, the CDR3 is TGTGCCAGCAGCGTAGTAATGAACACCGGGGAGCTGTTTTTT. It codes for CASSVVMNTGELFF. V and J are TRBV9 and TRBJ2-2, with no clear D. CDR3 length: 14 amino acids. CDR1 is SGDLS and CDR2 is YYNGEE in the germline V gene. V lost 0 bases and J 1 base, leaving 4 bases between the germline ends.

V and J are TRBV4-3 and TRBJ2-7, with TRBD1 as a possible D gene (6 bases). Germline V gene lookup returns CDR1 LGHNA and CDR2 YSLEER. The CDR3 consists of 15 residues. V gave up 4 bases and J gave up 2 bases, with 15 bases separating them. CDR3 sequence (DNA): TGCGCCAGCAGCCTGGACAGACGCCCTGCCTACGAGCAGTACTTC. Translated, it gives CASSLDRRPAYEQYF.

J is TRBJ1-5 and V is TRBV30; 7 bases are shared with TRBD1. V lost 8 bases to trimming and J lost 1 base; unmatched junction nucleotides: 5. This CDR3 spans 13 amino acids. Germline V gene data show CDR1 as GTSNPN and CDR2 as SVGIG (reference sequence). CDR3 region: CALSGGSNQPQHF. CDR3 coding DNA: TGTGCCCTCTCAGGGGGGAGCAATCAGCCCCAGCATTTT. The full variable domain, rest sourced from reference TRBV30 and TRBJ1-5, is SQTIHQWPATLVQPVGSPLSLECTVEGTSNPNLYWYRQAAGRGLQLLFYSVGIGQISSEVPQNLSASRPQDRQFILSSKKLLLSDSGFYLCALSGGSNQPQHFGDGTRLSIL.

This clone came up once. Other DNA variants within this sample encode the same CDR3. The V gene is TRBV6-5, the J gene TRBJ1-1; tentative D call: TRBD1 (5 bases). V dropped 0 bases and J dropped 1 base, with 9 bases sitting between them. Germline V gene data show CDR1 as MNHEY and CDR2 as SVGAGI. The CDR3 totals 15 residues. In DNA form, the CDR3 reads TGTGCCAGCAGTTACTCCTCTAGGGGGAACACTGAAGCTTTCTTT. Protein: CASSYSSRGNTEAFF.